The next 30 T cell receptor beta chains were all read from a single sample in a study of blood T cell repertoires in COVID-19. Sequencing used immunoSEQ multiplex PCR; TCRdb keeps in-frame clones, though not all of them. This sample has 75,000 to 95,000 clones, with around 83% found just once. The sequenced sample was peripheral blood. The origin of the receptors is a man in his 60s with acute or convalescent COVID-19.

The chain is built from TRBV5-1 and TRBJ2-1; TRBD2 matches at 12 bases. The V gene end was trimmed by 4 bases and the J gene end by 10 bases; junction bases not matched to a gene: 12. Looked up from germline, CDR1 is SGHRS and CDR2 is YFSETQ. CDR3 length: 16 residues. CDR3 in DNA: TGCGCCAGCAGCCTTACGATGACTAGCGGGGGTGAGGAGCAGTTCTTC. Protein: CASSLTMTSGGEEQFF.

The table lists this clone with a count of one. The DNA of the CDR3 is TGTGCCAGCAGTTATGGGGGGGGACAAGAATCACCCCTCCACTTT. Protein: CASSYGGGQESPLHF. The chain has TRBV6-5 and TRBJ1-6, with D possibly TRBD1 on 6 matching bases. Germline CDR1 reads MNHEY; CDR2 reads SVGAGI. Trimming left V 3 bases short and J 10 bases short, with 16 bases between. The CDR3 is 15 residues long.

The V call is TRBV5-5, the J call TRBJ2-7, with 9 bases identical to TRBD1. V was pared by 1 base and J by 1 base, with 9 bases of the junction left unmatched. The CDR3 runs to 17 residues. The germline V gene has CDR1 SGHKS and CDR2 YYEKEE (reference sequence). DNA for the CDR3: TGTGCCAGCAGCTTGTACCTGGACAGGGGATCATCCTACGAGCAGTACGTC. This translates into CASSLYLDRGSSYEQYV.

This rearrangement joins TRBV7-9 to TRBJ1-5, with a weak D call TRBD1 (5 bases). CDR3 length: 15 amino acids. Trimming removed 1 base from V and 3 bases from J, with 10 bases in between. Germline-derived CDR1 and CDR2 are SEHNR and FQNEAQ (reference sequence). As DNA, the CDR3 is TGTGCCAGCAGCTTAGGTGGGGGGAACAATCAGCCCCAGCATTTT. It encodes CASSLGGGNNQPQHF.

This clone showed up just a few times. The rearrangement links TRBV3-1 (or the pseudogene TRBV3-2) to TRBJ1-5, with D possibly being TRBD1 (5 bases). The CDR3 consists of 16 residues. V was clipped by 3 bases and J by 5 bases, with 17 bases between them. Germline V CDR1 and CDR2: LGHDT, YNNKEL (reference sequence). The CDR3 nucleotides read TGTGCCAGCAGCCAGCACGGGATCGGGGGGGATCAGCCCCAGCATTTT. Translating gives CASSQHGIGGDQPQHF.

The CDR3 coding sequence is TGTGCCAGCAGCAAAGACAGGGGGAGAAACAATGAGCAGTTCTTC. Translation gives CASSKDRGRNNEQFF. This chain connects TRBV7-6 to TRBJ2-1; TRBD1 aligns across 9 bases. The CDR3 is made up of 15 amino acids. The germline gives CDR1 SGHVS, CDR2 FNYEAQ. V lost 5 bases and J lost 5; bases outside the gene matches: 7.

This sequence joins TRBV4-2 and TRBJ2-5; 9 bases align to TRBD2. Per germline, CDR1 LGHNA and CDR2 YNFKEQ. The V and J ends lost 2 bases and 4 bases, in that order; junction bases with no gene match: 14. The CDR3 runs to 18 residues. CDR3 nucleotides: TGTGCCAGCAGCCAAAGCCTTATAGCGGGGGCCGGCCGAGAGACCCAGTACTTC. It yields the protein CASSQSLIAGAGRETQYF.

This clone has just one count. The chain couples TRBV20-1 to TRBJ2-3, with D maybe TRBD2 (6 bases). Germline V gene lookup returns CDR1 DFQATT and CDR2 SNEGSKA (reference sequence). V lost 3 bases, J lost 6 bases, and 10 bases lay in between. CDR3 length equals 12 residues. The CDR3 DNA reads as TGCAGTGCTAGTGGAGGGAGGGATACGCAGTATTTT. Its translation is CSASGGRDTQYF.

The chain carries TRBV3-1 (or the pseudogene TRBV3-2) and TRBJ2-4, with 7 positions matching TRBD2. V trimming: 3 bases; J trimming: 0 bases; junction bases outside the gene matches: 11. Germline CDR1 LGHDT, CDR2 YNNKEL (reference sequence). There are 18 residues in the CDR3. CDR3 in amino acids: CASSQAPGLSLAKNIQYF. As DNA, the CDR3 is TGTGCCAGCAGCCAGGCTCCGGGACTAAGCCTAGCCAAAAACATTCAGTACTTC.

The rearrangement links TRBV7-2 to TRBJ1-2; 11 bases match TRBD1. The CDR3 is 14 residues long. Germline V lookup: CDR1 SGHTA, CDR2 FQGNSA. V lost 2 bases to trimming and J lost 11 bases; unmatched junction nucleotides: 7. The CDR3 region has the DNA TGTGCCAGCAGCTTACAAGGGACAGGGGGAGGGTACACCTTC. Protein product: CASSLQGTGGGYTF.

This CDR3 is CASSPPQRVNTGELFF. The CDR3 region has the DNA TGTGCCAGCTCACCACCGCAGCGGGTAAACACCGGGGAGCTGTTTTTT. The chain combines TRBV18 with TRBJ2-2; possible D gene TRBD2, 6 bases. There are 16 residues in the CDR3. CDR1 and CDR2 (germline): KGHSH, LQKENI. Between the trimmed V and J ends, which lost 0 bases and 2 bases, there was a span of 10 bases.

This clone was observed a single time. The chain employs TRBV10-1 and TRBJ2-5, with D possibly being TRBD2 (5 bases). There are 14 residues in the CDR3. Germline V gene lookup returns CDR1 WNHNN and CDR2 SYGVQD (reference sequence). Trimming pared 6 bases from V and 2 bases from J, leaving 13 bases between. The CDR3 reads CASSKRLTQETQYF. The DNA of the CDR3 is TGCGCCAGCAGCAAGCGACTAACACAAGAGACCCAGTACTTC.

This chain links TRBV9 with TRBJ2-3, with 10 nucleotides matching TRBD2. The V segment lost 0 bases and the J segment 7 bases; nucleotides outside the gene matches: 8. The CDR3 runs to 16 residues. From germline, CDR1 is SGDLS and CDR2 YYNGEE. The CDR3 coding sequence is TGTGCCAGCAGCGTAGCCGAGGGTAGCGGGGGGCATACGCAGTATTTT. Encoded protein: CASSVAEGSGGHTQYF.

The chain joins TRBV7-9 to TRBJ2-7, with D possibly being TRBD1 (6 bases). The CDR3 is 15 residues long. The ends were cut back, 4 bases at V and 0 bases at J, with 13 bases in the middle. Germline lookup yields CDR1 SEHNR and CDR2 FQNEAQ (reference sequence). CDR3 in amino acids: CASSSPTGFSYEQYF. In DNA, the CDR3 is TGTGCCAGCAGCTCCCCGACAGGCTTCTCCTACGAGCAGTACTTC.

The CDR3 bases are TGTGCCAGCAGCCTAACGGACAGGGAACAATATGGCTACACCTTC. Translation: CASSLTDREQYGYTF. This chain uses TRBV7-6 with TRBJ1-2; 8 bases match TRBD1. The germline CDR1 and CDR2 sequences are SGHVS and FNYEAQ. Trimming removed 5 bases from V and 5 bases from J; junction bases left unmatched: 10. The CDR3 is 15 amino acids.

CDR3 in amino acids: CASSLFLPGNTIYF. DNA for the CDR3: TGCGCCAGCAGCTTGTTTCTCCCTGGAAACACCATATATTTT. The V and J genes are TRBV5-1 and TRBJ1-3; D is undetermined. The CDR3 covers 14 residues. V was shortened by 1 base and J by 2 bases, with 7 bases between the two germline ends. CDR1 is SGHRS, CDR2 YFSETQ, per germline.

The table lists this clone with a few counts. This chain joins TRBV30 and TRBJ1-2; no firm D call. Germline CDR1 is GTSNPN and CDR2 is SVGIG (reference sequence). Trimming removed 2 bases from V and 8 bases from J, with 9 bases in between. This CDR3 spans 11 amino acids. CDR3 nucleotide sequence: TGTGCCTGGAGTACGGGGTTGGGCTACACCTTC. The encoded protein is CAWSTGLGYTF.

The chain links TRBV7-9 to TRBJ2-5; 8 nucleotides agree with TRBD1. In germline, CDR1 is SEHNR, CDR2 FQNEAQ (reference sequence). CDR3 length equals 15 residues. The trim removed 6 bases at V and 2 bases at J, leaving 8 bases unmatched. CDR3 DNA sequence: TGTGCCAGCAGTTTCGTAGGACAGGGACAAGAGACCCAGTACTTC. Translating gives CASSFVGQGQETQYF. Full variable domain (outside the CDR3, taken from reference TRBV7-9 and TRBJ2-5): DTGVSQNPRHKITKRGQNVTFRCDPISEHNRLYWYRQTLGQGPEFLTYFQNEAQLEKSRLLSDRFSAERPKGSFSTLEIQRTEQGDSAMYLCASSFVGQGQETQYFGPGTRLLVL.

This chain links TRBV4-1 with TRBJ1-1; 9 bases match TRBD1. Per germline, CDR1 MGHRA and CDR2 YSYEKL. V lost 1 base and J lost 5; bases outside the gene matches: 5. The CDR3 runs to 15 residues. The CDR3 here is CASSQVGQGTTEAFF. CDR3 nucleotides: TGCGCCAGCAGCCAAGTGGGACAGGGAACGACTGAAGCTTTCTTT.

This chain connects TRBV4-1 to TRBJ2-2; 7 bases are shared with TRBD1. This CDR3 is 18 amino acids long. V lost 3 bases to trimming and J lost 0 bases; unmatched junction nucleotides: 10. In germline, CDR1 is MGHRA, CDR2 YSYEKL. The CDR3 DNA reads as TGCGCCAGCAGCCAGTCACAGGGGCCTCCCGCGAACACCGGGGAGCTGTTTTTT. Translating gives CASSQSQGPPANTGELFF.

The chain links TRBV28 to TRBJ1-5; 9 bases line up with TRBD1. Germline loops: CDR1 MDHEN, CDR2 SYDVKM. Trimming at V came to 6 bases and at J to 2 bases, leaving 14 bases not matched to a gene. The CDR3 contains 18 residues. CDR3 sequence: CASSPGDRDPLGNQPQHF. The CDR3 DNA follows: TGTGCCAGCAGCCCGGGGGACAGGGACCCCTTGGGCAATCAGCCCCAGCATTTT.

Here the CDR3 reads CASSQPHRGLENTEAFF. The CDR3, as DNA: TGCGCCAGCAGCCAACCCCACAGGGGGCTCGAGAACACTGAAGCTTTCTTT. V and J are TRBV4-1 and TRBJ1-1, with 9 bases lining up with TRBD1. The V segment lost 2 bases and the J segment 1 base; nucleotides outside the gene matches: 8. CDR3 length equals 17 residues. Germline lookup yields CDR1 MGHRA and CDR2 YSYEKL.

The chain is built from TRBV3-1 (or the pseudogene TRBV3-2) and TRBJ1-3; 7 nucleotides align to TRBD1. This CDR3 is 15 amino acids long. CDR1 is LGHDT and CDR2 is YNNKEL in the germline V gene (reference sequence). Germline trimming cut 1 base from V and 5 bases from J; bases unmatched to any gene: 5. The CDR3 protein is CASSQGGGSRNTIYF. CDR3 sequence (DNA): TGTGCCAGCAGCCAAGGAGGGGGCAGTAGAAACACCATATATTTT.

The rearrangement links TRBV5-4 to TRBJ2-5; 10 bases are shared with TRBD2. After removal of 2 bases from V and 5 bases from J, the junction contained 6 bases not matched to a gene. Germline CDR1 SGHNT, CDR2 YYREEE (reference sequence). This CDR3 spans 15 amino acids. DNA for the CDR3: TGTGCCAGCAGCTTAGCGGGGGGGCGTTTGGAGACCCAGTACTTC. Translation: CASSLAGGRLETQYF.

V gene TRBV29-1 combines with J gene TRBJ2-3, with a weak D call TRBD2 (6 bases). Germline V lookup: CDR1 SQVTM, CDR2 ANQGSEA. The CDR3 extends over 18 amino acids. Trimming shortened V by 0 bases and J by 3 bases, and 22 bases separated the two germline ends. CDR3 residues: CSVEDPPASGTYTDTQYF. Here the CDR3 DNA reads TGCAGCGTTGAAGATCCGCCAGCCTCCGGGACTTATACAGATACGCAGTATTTT.

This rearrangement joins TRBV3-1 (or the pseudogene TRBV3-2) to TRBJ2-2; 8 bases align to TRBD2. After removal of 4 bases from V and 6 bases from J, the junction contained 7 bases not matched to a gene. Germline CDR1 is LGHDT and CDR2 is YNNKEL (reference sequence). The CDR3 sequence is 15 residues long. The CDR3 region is CASSRRGGPPGELFF. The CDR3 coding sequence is TGTGCCAGCAGCCGTCGGGGGGGTCCCCCCGGGGAGCTGTTTTTT.

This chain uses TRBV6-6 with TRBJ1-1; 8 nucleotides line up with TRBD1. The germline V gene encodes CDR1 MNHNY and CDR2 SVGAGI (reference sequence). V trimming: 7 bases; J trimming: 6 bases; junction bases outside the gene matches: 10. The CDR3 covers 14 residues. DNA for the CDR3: TGTGCCAGCAAATTGACAGGGGCCGGGGCTGAAGCTTTCTTT. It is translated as CASKLTGAGAEAFF.

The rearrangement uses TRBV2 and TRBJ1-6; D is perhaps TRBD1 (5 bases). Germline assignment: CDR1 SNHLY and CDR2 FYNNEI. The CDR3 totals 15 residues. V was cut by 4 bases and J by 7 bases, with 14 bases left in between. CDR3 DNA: TGTGCCAGCAGTGTCGAGACAGCACGGAATTCACCCCTCCACTTT. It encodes CASSVETARNSPLHF.

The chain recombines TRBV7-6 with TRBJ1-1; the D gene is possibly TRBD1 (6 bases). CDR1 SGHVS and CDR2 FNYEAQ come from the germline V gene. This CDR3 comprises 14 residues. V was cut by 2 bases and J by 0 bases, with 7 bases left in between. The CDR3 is CASSLRQVNTEAFF. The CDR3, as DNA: TGTGCCAGCAGCTTAAGACAGGTGAACACTGAAGCTTTCTTT.

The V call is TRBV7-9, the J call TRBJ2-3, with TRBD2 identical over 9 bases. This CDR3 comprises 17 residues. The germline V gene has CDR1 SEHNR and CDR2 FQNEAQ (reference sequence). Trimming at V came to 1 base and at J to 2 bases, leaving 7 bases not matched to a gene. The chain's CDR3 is CASSLGGSGGPTDTQYF. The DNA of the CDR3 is TGTGCCAGCAGCTTAGGTGGTAGCGGGGGCCCCACAGATACGCAGTATTTT.